This T cell receptor beta chain is drawn from a study of cytomegalovirus exposure and HLA in healthy donors. Across the study: Of 300 to 500 genotyped donors, roughly 86% clustered with self-reported Caucasian donors.

The CDR3 has 15 residues. From germline, CDR1 is ENHRY and CDR2 SYGVKD. Trimming removed 4 bases from V and 9 bases from J; junction bases left unmatched: 7. Notes on this clone: Its antigen is undetermined.

Use of 60 Vbeta and 13 Jbeta primers characterized the PCR. Here immunoSEQ multiplex PCR was the method, and the copy in TCRdb shows in-frame clones only, minus some. The sample includes approximately 180,000 clones, around 81% of them seen just once. The donors, nominally healthy at sampling, likely had unrecorded immune exposures. Notes on the study in general: A classifier reportedly called cytomegalovirus status with high sensitivity and specificity.

V gene TRBV10-3 combines with J gene TRBJ2-1; TRBD2 agrees at 12 bases. The sample comprised PBMCs. This TCR came from a man younger than 30 in good health and CMV-seronegative. CDR3 sequence reads: CAISAETSGRSEQFF. The CDR3 DNA follows: TGTGCCATCAGTGCGGAAACTAGCGGGAGGAGTGAGCAGTTCTTC.